The 27 T cell receptor beta chains below come from one sample, sequenced in a study of T cell repertoires in cytomegalovirus infection. TCRdb independently ran MiXCR on the reads; one entry per CDR3 protein. The sample has about 830,000 distinct CDR3 sequences; around a third are singletons. Antigen specificity for these receptors is unknown. Specimen: cultured CD8+ T cells from PBMCs, collected from culture after CMV antigen stimulation. The receptors here all came from a human donor in good health (CMV status not recorded). Some clones in this sample may be carry-over from other donors' samples.

This clonotype appeared a few times. The chain is built from TRBV6-1 and TRBJ2-3; the D is unclear. The germline V gene encodes CDR1 MNHNS and CDR2 SASEGT. The CDR3 has 11 amino acids. Trimming removed 10 bases at V and 8 bases at J, with 13 bases between. CDR3 coding DNA: TGTGCCACCATTCTCTCAGTTACGCAGTATTTT. Translated, it gives CATILSVTQYF.

The J gene is TRBJ2-2, the V gene TRBV10-3; D ambiguous. The CDR3 contains 14 residues. Germline CDR1 ENHRY, CDR2 SYGVKD. Trimming took off 7 bases at V and 4 bases at J, with 13 bases between the two ends. This CDR3 is CAIKSDGSTGELFF. The CDR3 nucleotides read TGTGCCATCAAGAGCGATGGTAGCACCGGGGAGCTGTTTTTT.

The J gene is TRBJ1-1, the V gene TRBV20-1; D might be TRBD1 (5 bases). The germline V gene has CDR1 DFQATT and CDR2 SNEGSKA (reference sequence). The germline V and J ends were trimmed by 3 bases and 1 base, with 9 bases remaining between them. The CDR3 sequence is 13 residues long. Here the CDR3 reads CSARDGQNTEAFF. The DNA of the CDR3 is TGCAGTGCTAGGGACGGACAGAACACTGAAGCTTTCTTT.

The CDR3 DNA sequence: TGTGCCAGCAGTTTAACCGTGGGGAACACTGAAGCTTTCTTT. This encodes CASSLTVGNTEAFF. The rearrangement uses TRBV6-4 and TRBJ1-1; no firm D call. Germline CDR1 MRHNA, CDR2 SNTAGT. The CDR3 runs 14 residues. V was cut by 5 bases and J by 1 base, with 11 bases left in between.

This chain links TRBV13 with TRBJ1-1, with TRBD1 as a possible D gene (5 bases). The CDR3 covers 15 residues. V was trimmed by 1 base and J by 3 bases, leaving 12 bases between them. Germline V gene lookup returns CDR1 PRHDT and CDR2 FYEKMQ (reference sequence). This CDR3 reads CASSLEIGGDTEAFF. DNA for the CDR3: TGTGCCAGCAGCTTAGAGATTGGGGGAGACACTGAAGCTTTCTTT.

CDR3 amino acids: CATSRDGRLKETQYF. Written as DNA, the CDR3 is TGTGCCACCAGCAGAGATGGGCGGTTAAAAGAGACCCAGTACTTC. The rearrangement joins TRBV15 to TRBJ2-5; D ambiguous. The germline V gene has CDR1 LNHNV and CDR2 YYDKDF (reference sequence). There are 15 residues in the CDR3. V lost 0 bases, J lost 3 bases, and 11 bases lay in between.

V is TRBV28 and J is TRBJ2-6, with TRBD1 matching 8 bases. Trimming cost V 7 bases and J 2 bases; bases outside gene matches: 16. Germline loops: CDR1 MDHEN, CDR2 SYDVKM. The CDR3 runs 19 residues. The CDR3 loop reads CASTLYRDRTMAGANVLTF. CDR3 in DNA: TGTGCCAGCACCTTGTACCGGGACAGGACTATGGCTGGGGCCAACGTCCTGACTTTC.

The chain uses TRBV19 and TRBJ2-1; TRBD2 matches at 14 bases. The CDR3 runs to 17 residues. V lost 4 bases to trimming and J lost 2 bases; unmatched junction nucleotides: 4. Germline V gives CDR1 LNHDA, CDR2 SQIVND (reference sequence). CDR3 residues: CASSTRTSGGTYNEQFF. DNA of the CDR3: TGTGCCAGTAGTACAAGGACTAGCGGGGGGACCTACAATGAGCAGTTCTTC.

The chain carries TRBV6-5 and TRBJ2-7; TRBD1 might be the D (5 bases). The CDR3 is 13 amino acids. Germline values: CDR1 MNHEY, CDR2 SVGAGI. The V end was cut by 7 bases, the J end by 5 bases, with 15 bases between. The CDR3 spells CASKDGHGHEQYF. For the CDR3, the DNA is TGTGCCAGCAAAGACGGACATGGGCACGAGCAGTACTTC.

The chain is built from TRBV6-5 and TRBJ1-2; no clear D. The CDR3 runs 14 residues. V was shortened by 2 bases and J by 0 bases, with 7 bases between the two germline ends. Germline V gene sequence: CDR1 MNHEY, CDR2 SVGAGI. CDR3 protein: CASSYIGSNYGYTF. CDR3 sequence (DNA): TGTGCCAGCAGTTACATAGGGTCTAACTATGGCTACACCTTC.

This clonotype was counted at least ten times. The V gene is TRBV7-6, the J gene TRBJ2-3; 11 bases align to TRBD2. V was clipped by 5 bases and J by 0 bases; unmatched bases: 13. Germline V lookup: CDR1 SGHVS, CDR2 FNYEAQ. This CDR3 comprises 19 residues. In DNA form, the CDR3 reads TGTGCCAGCAGCCCTTTTTTAGCGGGGGGGCCCTCTAGCACAGATACGCAGTATTTT. Its protein is CASSPFLAGGPSSTDTQYF.

This clonotype was observed a few times. The CDR3, as DNA: TGTGCCAGCAGCTTAGGTAGGCCCCGTCATGAGCAGTTCTTC. Translated, it gives CASSLGRPRHEQFF. The chain recombines TRBV11-3 with TRBJ2-1; D unresolved. V was shortened by 1 base and J by 8 bases, with 12 bases between the two germline ends. CDR1 and CDR2 (germline): SGHNT, YENEEA. CDR3 length: 14 amino acids.

The V gene is TRBV6-1, the J gene TRBJ2-7; D uncertain. Between the trimmed V and J ends, which lost 8 bases and 3 bases, there was a span of 5 bases. The CDR3 contains 10 residues. Per the germline V gene, CDR1 is MNHNS and CDR2 is SASEGT. The CDR3 sequence: CASLDYEQYF. DNA of the CDR3: TGTGCCAGCCTCGACTACGAGCAGTACTTC.

J is TRBJ2-1 and V is TRBV4-3, with 7 bases that match TRBD2. From germline, CDR1 is LGHNA and CDR2 YSLEER. V was pared by 1 base and J by 6 bases, with 6 bases of the junction left unmatched. The CDR3 is made up of 15 amino acids. The CDR3 reads CASSQGSAGANEQFF. Here the CDR3 DNA reads TGCGCCAGCAGCCAAGGTTCCGCGGGAGCCAATGAGCAGTTCTTC.

The CDR3 sequence is CASSYPRTGGDWDTQYF. The CDR3 DNA follows: TGTGCCAGCAGTTACCCTCGGACAGGGGGCGATTGGGATACGCAGTATTTT. This sequence joins TRBV6-5 and TRBJ2-3, with 11 bases fitting TRBD1. CDR3 length: 17 amino acids. Losses at the gene ends were 2 bases for V and 6 bases for J; bases not matched to a gene: 10. CDR1 is MNHEY and CDR2 is SVGAGI in the germline V gene.

The gene calls are TRBV6-6 and TRBJ2-2; a possible D gene is TRBD1 (6 bases). Trimming pared 7 bases from V and 4 bases from J, leaving 16 bases between. Germline CDR1 MNHNY, CDR2 SVGAGI (reference sequence). The CDR3 spans 15 residues. The CDR3 sequence: CASTWSQGSTGELFF. In DNA form, the CDR3 reads TGTGCCAGCACCTGGTCGCAGGGGAGCACCGGGGAGCTGTTTTTT.

This rearrangement joins TRBV9 to TRBJ2-3; maybe TRBD2 (6 bases). Germline assignment: CDR1 SGDLS and CDR2 YYNGEE. Deletions cut 1 base from V and 2 bases from J, with 11 bases between. The CDR3 is 15 residues long. The DNA for the CDR3 is TGTGCCAGCAGCGTAACGGCTAGCGACACAGATACGCAGTATTTT. This codes for CASSVTASDTDTQYF.

The table lists this clonotype with a few counts. This may be a read error, as it is one base from a much larger clone. CDR3 nucleotide sequence: TGTGCCAGCAGGGAGCTTGCAACTAATGAAAAACTGTTTTTT. Its protein product is CASRELATNEKLFF. The chain joins TRBV28 to TRBJ1-4; D ambiguous. Trimming shortened V by 6 bases and J by 0 bases, and 8 bases separated the two germline ends. The germline gives CDR1 MDHEN, CDR2 SYDVKM. This CDR3 has 14 residues.

The gene calls are TRBV6-1 and TRBJ2-2; TRBD2 agrees at 9 bases. This CDR3 contains 17 residues. Germline V lookup: CDR1 MNHNS, CDR2 SASEGT. V gave up 5 bases and J gave up 5 bases; unmatched junction bases: 12. This CDR3 is CASSSARGGRTTGELFF. DNA for the CDR3: TGTGCCAGCAGTTCTGCGCGGGGGGGACGGACGACCGGGGAGCTGTTTTTT.

The sample holds many counts of this clonotype. The chain carries TRBV7-2 and TRBJ2-7, with D perhaps TRBD1 or TRBD2 (5 bases each). The germline gives CDR1 SGHTA, CDR2 FQGNSA. The CDR3 sequence is 12 residues long. The V gene lost 5 bases and the J gene lost 6 bases, with 11 bases spanning the gap. In DNA, the CDR3 is TGTGCCAGCAGCCATGGGACCCGCGAGCAGTACTTC. It translates to CASSHGTREQYF.

J is TRBJ2-1 and V is TRBV6-2 or TRBV6-3; the match to TRBD2 covers 8 bases. Germline V gives CDR1 MNHEY, CDR2 SVGEGT. There are 15 residues in the CDR3. J lost 4 bases, V lost 2 bases, and 4 bases had no gene match. CDR3 sequence (DNA): TGTGCCAGCAGTTACGTGCGGGGGGCTTACAATGAGCAGTTCTTC. It translates to CASSYVRGAYNEQFF.

This clonotype was found many times. The chain joins TRBV7-2 to TRBJ2-2, with a possible D match to TRBD1 (6 bases). Per germline, CDR1 SGHTA and CDR2 FQGNSA. The CDR3 contains 13 residues. The V gene lost 5 bases and the J gene lost 5 bases, with 9 bases spanning the gap. The CDR3 coding sequence is TGTGCCAGCAGCGCAGGGGTTACCGGGGAGCTGTTTTTT. This translates into CASSAGVTGELFF.

This clonotype was counted a few times. The J gene is TRBJ2-2, the V gene TRBV9; D might be TRBD1 or TRBD2, each matching 5 bases. Trimming pared 3 bases from V and 1 base from J, leaving 13 bases between. The CDR3 has 16 amino acids. CDR1 and CDR2 from the germline V gene are SGDLS and YYNGEE. The CDR3 region is CASSANRDLNTGELFF. In DNA, the CDR3 is TGTGCCAGCAGCGCGAACCGGGACCTGAACACCGGGGAGCTGTTTTTT.

This chain connects TRBV4-1 to TRBJ2-5; D unclear. The CDR3 is 16 amino acids. Trimming took off 0 bases at V and 3 bases at J, with 14 bases between the two ends. The germline V gene has CDR1 MGHRA and CDR2 YSYEKL. CDR3 sequence reads: CASSQDMDPLEETQYF. In DNA form, the CDR3 reads TGCGCCAGCAGCCAAGATATGGACCCCTTGGAAGAGACCCAGTACTTC.

The CDR3: CALGQRVDTQYF. The DNA of the CDR3 is TGTGCACTCGGGCAGCGGGTAGATACGCAGTATTTT. The chain employs TRBV27 and TRBJ2-3; TRBD2 might be the D (6 bases). This CDR3 spans 12 amino acids. Germline V gene data show CDR1 as MNHEY and CDR2 as SMNVEV (reference sequence).

The chain is built from TRBV20-1 and TRBJ1-1; TRBD1 matches 7 bases. In germline, CDR1 is DFQATT, CDR2 SNEGSKA (reference sequence). V was pared by 1 base and J by 3 bases, with 14 bases of the junction left unmatched. CDR3 length equals 17 residues. The CDR3, as DNA: TGCAGTGCTAGAGTGCAAAACAGGGGAAATTTCCACACTGAAGCTTTCTTT. It is translated as CSARVQNRGNFHTEAFF.

The chain employs TRBV7-9 and TRBJ1-3, with 8 positions matching TRBD1. Trimming took 8 bases from V and 5 from J; bases not matched to a gene: 14. Germline assignment: CDR1 SEHNR and CDR2 FQNEAQ (reference sequence). The CDR3 is 16 residues long. The DNA of the CDR3 is TGTGCCAGCTCCCCACCACGACAGGGGCCCCGAAACACCATATATTTT. The encoded protein is CASSPPRQGPRNTIYF.